Described below is a single T cell receptor (beta chain) sequence and its context. The source of the sample is a study of blood T cell repertoires in COVID-19. Study context: T cells, B-cell-depleted T cells, or PBMCs provided the cDNA or gDNA that served as material.

Individuals aged 18 to 89 years were recruited from approximately 24 US areas. Two negative PCRs, clearance, or symptom resolution had been documented for recovered Cohort 3 donors. In the original analysis: For nucleated cells, counts were estimated from reference gene primer amplification. Assay: immunoSEQ multiplex PCR; the TCRdb copy retains only in-frame clones and omits some. Clonal size and the V and J genes are those of that table, whereas D and trimming came from the DNA. The profile covers 450,000 to 500,000 clones, with approximately 91% appearing a single time and approximately 8.3% taken by the ten largest. This TCR came from a woman aged 55-69 years who had recovered from COVID-19. The sequenced sample was PBMCs or T cells enriched from blood (not recorded which).

The CDR3 region has the DNA TGTGCCACCCGGGGGACCTTACCCTACGAGCAGTACTTC. It codes for CATRGTLPYEQYF. The gene calls are TRBV10-3 and TRBJ2-7; a weak D match, TRBD2 (6 bases). V was clipped by 10 bases and J by 2 bases, with 15 bases between them. The CDR3 contains 13 residues. Germline lookup yields CDR1 ENHRY and CDR2 SYGVKD.